The T cell receptor (beta chain) under discussion was sequenced for a study of T cells in Graves' hyperthyroidism and ophthalmopathy. RNA transcripts yielded amplified TCR beta CDR3 regions. The HTBI set primed first-round TCR CDR3 RT-PCR. Via MiXCR, TCRdb re-called the multiplex PCR reads, giving one row per CDR3 protein. This sample carries approximately 510,000 distinct CDR3 sequences, roughly 20% of them seen once, and the ten largest clones take around 27%. This clonotype was detected a few times. No antigen is known for it. Study observations and caveats: Ophthalmopathy got predicted by the model a median roughly 6.1 months before its onset.

Used for diagnoses were clinical symptoms, serum thyroxine and TRAb, thyroid ultrasound and orbital computed tomography. The clonotype comes from a young man with Graves' hyperthyroidism. Material: blood.

The CDR3 DNA reads as TGTGCGGGTAGGGGTCAAGCGTCGTATAATTCACCCCTCCACTTT. It yields the protein CAGRGQASYNSPLHF. The chain links TRBV2 to TRBJ1-6, with a possible D match to TRBD1 (5 bases). Germline-derived CDR1 and CDR2 are SNHLY and FYNNEI. This CDR3 spans 15 amino acids.